This T cell receptor (beta chain) was identified in a study of blood T cell repertoires in COVID-19. Individuals aged about 18 to 95 years were recruited from about two dozen US areas. Cohorts were determined from participant-reported clinical history. The CDR3 contains 15 residues. Germline-derived CDR1 and CDR2 are SEHNR and FQNEAQ (reference sequence). With 5 bases removed from V and 2 bases from J, the gap between germline ends came to 14 bases. Per the original methods: Amplifying reference gene primers gave estimates of nucleated cell counts. Using immunoSEQ multiplex PCR, the repertoire was profiled, and TCRdb retains in-frame clones only, with some absent. D and trimming come from the DNA, and the V and J calls and clone size come from that table. The data show 400,000 to 500,000 clones, around nine tenths seen once.

Sample: PBMCs or T cells enriched from blood (not recorded which). The chain uses TRBV7-9 and TRBJ2-3, with TRBD2 as a possible D gene (6 bases). This receptor was identified in a woman aged 18 to 35 who had been exposed to COVID-19. The CDR3, as DNA: TGTGCCAGCAGCCCAAGGGGCGGGGTCACAGATACGCAGTATTTT. Amino acids: CASSPRGGVTDTQYF.